The T cell receptor (beta chain) described here comes from a study of CD8+CD57+ T cells in acquired aplastic anemia. Study-wide results and limits: There were 25 to 35 CD8+ CDR3 sequences that occurred in both patients and controls.

Points on this clonotype: What it recognizes is unknown.

Whoever was chosen for sequencing had shown CD8+CD57+ cell expansion by flow cytometry. Genomic DNA templated the TCR beta VDJ and CDR3 profiling. TCRdb reprocessed the reads with MiXCR, giving one entry per CDR3 protein. The repertoire holds a few hundred thousand distinct CDR3 sequences, around 82% seen once, with roughly two fifths in the top ten. The sequence was collected from a human donor with aplastic anemia. The material sequenced was sorted CD4+, CD8+, or CD8+CD57+ T cells (not recorded which) from PBMCs.

In DNA, the CDR3 is TGTGCCAGCAGCTTTAGTCAGGCAGACACCATATATTTT. Protein product: CASSFSQADTIYF. The rearrangement uses TRBV7-9 and TRBJ1-3; D unresolved. Germline CDR1 reads SEHNR; CDR2 reads FQNEAQ (reference sequence). The V end was cut by 3 bases, the J end by 8 bases, with 11 bases between. The CDR3 has 13 amino acids.